The 18 T cell receptor beta chains reported below all come from one sample, sequenced in a study of tumor-infiltrating lymphocytes in primary liver carcinoma. Unsorted whole blood yielded the blood RNA, and germline DNA was also extracted. A primer matching the constant region was used to make TCR beta cDNA from 500 to 650 ng of total RNA. Investigators got TCR beta libraries out of three nested multiplex PCR rounds, done with slightly modified ARM-PCR. Researchers ran the first two PCR rounds for ten to eleven cycles each with TRBV1-TRBV30 forward primers and a C-beta reverse primer. TCRdb analysed the multiplex PCR reads with MiXCR anew, one entry per CDR3 protein. This sample has approximately 330,000 distinct CDR3 sequences, with about 61% found just once. What was sequenced was peripheral blood. Source of these receptors: a man aged 35 to 55 with primary liver carcinoma and hepatitis B virus infection.

At least ten counts were recorded for this clonotype. The rearrangement joins TRBV5-5 to TRBJ2-5; 9 nucleotides align to TRBD2. This CDR3 has 18 residues. V was pared by 2 bases and J by 4 bases, with 15 bases of the junction left unmatched. CDR1 is SGHKS and CDR2 is YYEKEE in the germline V gene (reference sequence). This chain's CDR3 is CASSFRFQREVGGETQYF. CDR3 nucleotides: TGTGCCAGCAGCTTTCGGTTCCAGCGGGAGGTCGGGGGAGAGACCCAGTACTTC.

Worth noting for this clonotype: An end of the junction does not agree with germline; a read error may underlie this. The chain is built from TRBV10-3 and TRBJ2-3; 9 bases align to TRBD1. Germline V CDR1 and CDR2: ENHRY, SYGVKD. The CDR3 is 13 residues long. The CDR3 spells CAISRTGEDTQYF. The CDR3 nucleotides read TGTGCCATCTCCAGGACAGGGGAAGATACGCAATATTTT.

This clonotype was counted once. The CDR3 does not close with the conserved phenylalanine or tryptophan, likely indicating a read error. V gene TRBV11-3 combines with J gene TRBJ1-3; D remains unclear. This CDR3 has 14 residues. CDR1 is SGHNT, CDR2 YENEEA, per germline. Trimming removed 4 bases from V and 5 bases from J, with 12 bases in between. CDR3 loop: CASSSQKTRNTIYL. CDR3 in DNA: TGTGCCAGCAGCTCGCAGAAAACGAGAAACACCATATATTTG.

Comments on this clonotype: A junction boundary mismatches the germline segment, possibly from a read error. This rearrangement joins TRBV29-1 to TRBJ2-2, with 8 nucleotides matching TRBD1. The CDR3 is 13 residues long. Germline lookup yields CDR1 SQVTM and CDR2 ANQGSEA. CDR3 bases: TGCAGCGTAAGCAGGGGGCGCGGCGGGGTGCTGTTTTTC. Translated, it gives CSVSRGRGGVLFF.

The chain has TRBV11-2 and TRBJ2-7; no clear D. Per germline, CDR1 SGHAT and CDR2 FQNNGV. Trimming stripped 2 bases from V and 4 bases from J, with 12 bases between. The length of the CDR3 is 14 residues. CDR3 loop: CASSLRLRNYEQYF. CDR3 DNA sequence: TGTGCCAGCAGCTTACGGCTGCGGAATTACGAGCAGTACTTC. Based on the CDR3 plus reference TRBV11-2 and TRBJ2-7, the full variable domain is EAGVAQSPRYKIIEKRQSVAFWCNPISGHATLYWYQQILGQGPKLLIQFQNNGVVDDSQLPKDRFSAERLKGVDSTLKIQPAKLEDSAVYLCASSLRLRNYEQYFGPGTRLTVT.

This clonotype was detected many times. The chain carries TRBV6-5 and TRBJ2-3; possibly TRBD2 for D (6 bases). Trimming took 6 bases from V and 9 from J, leaving 10 bases between them. The germline V gene encodes CDR1 MNHEY and CDR2 SVGAGI. The CDR3 covers 11 residues. In DNA, the CDR3 is TGTGCCAGCAGGAGACTAGACACGCAGTATTTT. Translating gives CASRRLDTQYF.

Regarding this clonotype: A read error may produce the germline difference seen at one junction end. J is TRBJ2-3 and V is TRBV6-1; 12 bases are shared with TRBD1. CDR3 size: 15 residues. Germline CDR1 is MNHNS and CDR2 is SASEGT. CDR3 sequence: CASSERGQGAYTQYF. CDR3 nucleotide sequence: TGTGCCAGTAGTGAAAGGGGACAGGGGGCATATACGCAGTATTTT.

The CDR3 spells CARSRDRNTGELFF. The DNA of the CDR3 is TGTGCCAGGAGCCGCGACAGGAACACCGGGGAGCTGTTTTTT. The chain has TRBV6-5 and TRBJ2-2; D is perhaps TRBD1 (5 bases). The CDR3 runs 14 residues. Trimming took 9 bases from V and 1 from J, leaving 12 bases between them. Looked up from germline, CDR1 is MNHEY and CDR2 is SVGAGI.

Of note for this clonotype: A junction end diverges from the germline sequence, so it may reflect a read error. The V call is TRBV5-5, the J call TRBJ2-1, with D perhaps TRBD1 or TRBD2 (5 bases each). The CDR3 consists of 15 residues. CDR1 is SGHKS, CDR2 YYEKEE, per germline (reference sequence). The CDR3 protein is CASSLGGRGYSEQFF. CDR3 bases: TGTGCCAGCAGCTTGGGGGGGAGAGGTTACAGTGAGCAGTTCTTC.

Of note for this clonotype: Since no conserved phenylalanine or tryptophan closes the CDR3, a read error is the likely cause. The J gene is TRBJ2-7, the V gene TRBV6-1; no clear D gene. CDR1 MNHNS and CDR2 SASEGT come from the germline V gene. V was pared by 6 bases and J by 3 bases, with 18 bases between. The CDR3 sequence is 15 residues long. In nucleotides, the CDR3 is TGTGCCAGCAGGCGCCTAGGAAGGGTCCACTACGAGCAGTACTTA. Amino acids: CASRRLGRVHYEQYL.

The rearrangement uses TRBV7-9 and TRBJ2-1, with 7 bases matching TRBD2. The V segment lost 5 bases and the J segment 4 bases; nucleotides outside the gene matches: 8. Germline-derived CDR1 and CDR2 are SEHNR and FQNEAQ (reference sequence). The CDR3 consists of 15 residues. Written as DNA, the CDR3 is TGTGCCAGCAGCCGCGGGGGACGGGATTACAATGAGCAGTTCTTC. Translated: CASSRGGRDYNEQFF.

This clonotype was seen ten or more times. The chain carries TRBV4-2 and TRBJ1-2, with D maybe TRBD1 (5 bases). V was cut by 6 bases and J by 8 bases, with 13 bases left in between. This CDR3 region has 12 residues. Germline V gene data show CDR1 as LGHNA and CDR2 as YNFKEQ. The CDR3 nucleotides read TGTGCCAGCAGTGCTGGGGCAGACGGCTACACCTTC. It encodes CASSAGADGYTF.

This chain connects TRBV12-3 or TRBV12-4 to TRBJ2-2; 8 bases line up with TRBD1. V shed 6 bases and J 0 bases; nucleotides not matched to a gene: 6. CDR3 length equals 16 residues. The CDR3 is CASRRDRNPNTGELFF. CDR3 coding DNA: TGTGCCAGCAGAAGGGACAGGAATCCGAACACCGGGGAGCTGTTTTTT.

The chain links TRBV6-6 to TRBJ2-7; D is perhaps TRBD2 (5 bases). Germline loops: CDR1 MNHNY, CDR2 SVGAGI (reference sequence). This CDR3 spans 14 amino acids. Deletions cut 5 bases from V and 8 bases from J, with 19 bases between. The CDR3 DNA is TGTGCCAGCAGTGCGGCGAGGGCTAGGTACAAGCAGTACTTC. Translation gives CASSAARARYKQYF.

A note on this clonotype: Relative to the germline gene, one junction end is altered; a read error may explain this. The chain combines TRBV29-1 with TRBJ1-1; unclear D gene. The CDR3 totals 12 residues. Germline-derived CDR1 and CDR2 are SQVTM and ANQGSEA. The CDR3 coding sequence is TGCAACGTTGGACCAATTAGCACTGAAGCTTTCTTT. Translating gives CNVGPISTEAFF.

This clonotype was seen many times. V usage is TRBV6-6 and J usage is TRBJ1-2; no firm D call. The germline V gene encodes CDR1 MNHNY and CDR2 SVGAGI (reference sequence). Trimming took off 2 bases at V and 6 bases at J, with 7 bases between the two ends. The CDR3 sequence is 12 residues long. The CDR3 is CASSYRANGYTF. The CDR3 DNA is TGTGCCAGCAGTTACAGGGCAAATGGCTACACCTTC.

At least ten counts were recorded for this clonotype. The V call is TRBV14, the J call TRBJ2-3; no definite D call. V was pared by 0 bases and J by 1 base, with 20 bases between. The CDR3 covers 19 residues. Germline CDR1 is SGHDN and CDR2 is FVKESK. The CDR3 bases are TGTGCCAGCAGCCAAGATCGTGGCGTTAATTTTAGAGGCACAGATACGCAGTATTTT. This gives the protein CASSQDRGVNFRGTDTQYF.

This chain joins TRBV6-5 and TRBJ2-7, with D unresolved. With 0 bases removed from V and 3 bases from J, the gap between germline ends came to 9 bases. The length of the CDR3 is 14 residues. Germline V gene sequence: CDR1 MNHEY, CDR2 SVGAGI. The CDR3 DNA is TGTGCCAGCAGTTACTCAGGCATCGGCTACGAGCAGTACTTC. It encodes CASSYSGIGYEQYF.